This entry is about one T cell receptor beta chain. This record comes from a study of blood T cell repertoires in COVID-19. Whole-study context: Researchers got acute and convalescent COVID-19 samples from the United States, Italy and Spain. T cells, B-cell-depleted T cells, or PBMCs supplied cDNA or gDNA.

In the authors' methods: Nucleated cell number was recorded as an estimate derived from reference gene primer amplification. Using immunoSEQ multiplex PCR, the repertoire was profiled, and TCRdb retains in-frame clones only, with some absent. For V, J and clone size, that table is used; D and trimming come from the DNA. The repertoire holds tens of thousands of clones, with around 87% as singletons. Per germline, CDR1 MGHRA and CDR2 YSYEKL. The CDR3 covers 14 residues. Trimming took 3 bases from V and 0 from J; bases not matched to a gene: 2. The receptor's source is a human donor with active COVID-19. The donor label of this sample is uncertain. V usage is TRBV4-1 and J usage is TRBJ2-7; TRBD1 matches at 7 bases. Sequenced: peripheral blood. As DNA, the CDR3 is TGCGCCAGCAGCCAGAGGGACAGCTCCTACGAGCAGTACTTC. This sequence encodes CASSQRDSSYEQYF.